The 16 T cell receptor beta chains below all came from one sample that was sequenced in a study of tumor-infiltrating lymphocytes in primary liver carcinoma. Using a constant-region primer together with ProtoScript II reverse transcriptase, TCR beta cDNA was made from 500 to 650 ng of total RNA. Three-round nested multiplex PCR performed with slightly modified ARM-PCR produced the TCR beta libraries. With TRBV1-TRBV30 forward primers and a C-beta reverse primer, the first two PCR rounds were run for around 11 cycles each. Via MiXCR, TCRdb re-called the multiplex PCR reads, giving one row per CDR3 protein. The table records roughly 49,000 distinct CDR3 sequences, roughly 80% of them present only once. Co-extraction yielded RNA and DNA from approximately 20-30 mg of unsorted bulk tissue. The sequenced sample consisted of liver tumor tissue from sampling region 5. Subset denoted: tumor region T5, tumor centre. All receptors derive from a man aged 35 to 55 with primary liver carcinoma and hepatitis B virus infection.

Points on this clonotype: One end of the junction does not line up with germline, which may come from a read error. V and J are TRBV6-2 or TRBV6-3 and TRBJ1-2; 7 bases fit TRBD1. The CDR3 has 12 amino acids. CDR1 and CDR2 from the germline V gene are MNHEY and SVGEGT. CDR3 amino acids: CTSSQGVGGHTF. In DNA form, the CDR3 reads TGTACCAGCAGCCAGGGGGTCGGCGGCCACACCTTC.

A remark on this clonotype: Sequence at one end of the junction differs from germline and may be a read error. The chain uses TRBV5-6 and TRBJ2-2, with 12 bases lining up with TRBD2. The germline gives CDR1 SGHDT, CDR2 YYEEEE. CDR3 size: 15 residues. In nucleotides, the CDR3 is TGTGCCAACAGCTTGGGACTAGCGGGCACCGGGGAGCCGCTTTTT. Its translation is CANSLGLAGTGEPLF.

On this clonotype itself: The CDR3 ends on some other residue instead of the conserved phenylalanine or tryptophan, so this is likely a read error. It is unclear where the CDR3 begins or ends on the DNA, so no DNA is shown, and the CDR3 is as TCRdb lists it. The V gene is TRBV11-2, the J gene TRBJ2-4. The CDR3 is 15 amino acids in total, end residues counted. Germline V gives CDR1 SGHAT, CDR2 FQNNGV. CDR3 in amino acids: CASTTSAVAKNIQCL.

For this clonotype: Relative to the germline gene, one junction end is altered; a read error may explain this. The chain recombines TRBV14 with TRBJ1-6; a possible D gene is TRBD1 (6 bases). Germline-derived CDR1 and CDR2 are SGHDN and FVKESK. CDR3 length equals 15 residues. The CDR3 DNA follows: TGTGCCAGCAGCCACAGACAGGTGCAAAATTCACCCTTCCACTTT. This gives the protein CASSHRQVQNSPFHF.

A note on this clonotype: This may arise from a read error, as a much more abundant clone is one base away. This chain connects TRBV2 to TRBJ2-2; 13 bases map to TRBD2. CDR1 and CDR2 from the germline V gene are SNHLY and FYNNEI. Unmatched junction bases numbered 6, after V lost 10 bases and J lost 4 bases. The CDR3 runs 15 residues. This CDR3 reads CANRGLAGATGELFF. Here the CDR3 DNA reads TGTGCCAACAGAGGACTAGCGGGAGCCACCGGGGAGCTGTTTTTT.

The J gene is TRBJ2-7, the V gene TRBV29-1; 9 positions agree with TRBD2. Germline trimming cut 7 bases from V and 4 bases from J; bases unmatched to any gene: 11. Germline CDR1 is SQVTM and CDR2 is ANQGSEA. CDR3 length: 14 residues. CDR3 in amino acids: CSAQGLAGLYEQYF. The CDR3 nucleotides are TGCAGCGCCCAGGGGCTAGCGGGACTTTACGAGCAGTACTTC.

The genes are TRBV6-6 and TRBJ2-3; 14 nucleotides align to TRBD2. Germline trimming cut 9 bases from V and 6 bases from J; bases unmatched to any gene: 17. Germline V lookup: CDR1 MNHNY, CDR2 SVGAGI (reference sequence). CDR3 size: 18 residues. CDR3 sequence: CASSTGTSGSVLPDTQYF. The CDR3 DNA follows: TGTGCCAGTAGCACCGGGACTAGCGGGAGTGTCCTCCCGGATACGCAGTATTTT.

Note on this clonotype: Its ends do not fully match the called genes, so a read error is possible. This chain connects TRBV5-5 to TRBJ1-3, with D possibly TRBD1 on 5 matching bases. Germline CDR1 SGHKS, CDR2 YYEKEE (reference sequence). CDR3 length: 17 amino acids. CDR3 nucleotides: TGTGCCAGCAGCGCCGGGACGGATCTCTTTTTCGGAAACACCATATACTTT. Its translation is CASSAGTDLFFGNTIYF.

For this clonotype: Since a much larger clone is just one base distant, this may be a read error. The chain is built from TRBV19 and TRBJ2-6; D remains unclear. Germline V gene data show CDR1 as LNHDA and CDR2 as SQIVND (reference sequence). There are 15 residues in the CDR3. The CDR3 protein is CGSSAQSSGANVLTF. The CDR3 DNA follows: TGTGGCAGTAGTGCTCAGAGCTCTGGGGCCAACGTCCTGACTTTC.

The chain uses TRBV19 and TRBJ2-5; either TRBD1 or TRBD2 may supply D (6 bases each). Germline values: CDR1 LNHDA, CDR2 SQIVND (reference sequence). The CDR3 sequence is 12 residues long. V lost 8 bases to trimming and J lost 14 bases, with 21 bases between them. For the CDR3, the DNA is TGTGCCAGTCGACAGGCTGGGGGGACCTATTACTTC. It translates to CASRQAGGTYYF.

Details on this clonotype: At one boundary the junction diverges from the germline segment, which might be a read error. The chain links TRBV11-1 to TRBJ2-3; either TRBD1 or TRBD2 may fit D (5 bases each). The CDR3 is 19 amino acids. The germline CDR1 and CDR2 sequences are SGHAT and FQDESV (reference sequence). The CDR3 sequence is CTSSSGGSSVRARTDTQYF. The CDR3 DNA follows: TGTACCAGCAGCTCTGGGGGAAGCTCTGTTAGAGCCCGCACAGATACTCAGTATTTT.

V and J are TRBV28 and TRBJ2-7; a weak D match, TRBD2 (6 bases). Germline CDR1 reads MDHEN; CDR2 reads SYDVKM. V lost 6 bases, J lost 0 bases, and 15 bases lay in between. The CDR3 runs 15 residues. The CDR3 region has the DNA TGTGCCAGCAGCCGGGGGTCCGGGGTCTCCTACGAGCAGTACTTC. Amino acids: CASSRGSGVSYEQYF. Looking up the rest from reference TRBV28 and TRBJ2-7 gives the full variable domain: DVKVTQSSRYLVKRTGEKVFLECVQDMDHENMFWYRQDPGLGLRLIYFSYDVKMKEKGDIPEGYSVSREKKERFSLILESASTNQTSMYLCASSRGSGVSYEQYFGPGTRLTVT.

The genes are TRBV29-1 and TRBJ2-5; perhaps TRBD2 as D (6 bases). The CDR3 runs to 15 residues. Germline loops: CDR1 SQVTM, CDR2 ANQGSEA. The V gene lost 4 bases and the J gene lost 5 bases, with 20 bases spanning the gap. The CDR3 DNA sequence: TGCAGCGTTGGTGGGATTAACGGGAGTAGGGAGACCCAGTACTTC. Translation: CSVGGINGSRETQYF.

The genes are TRBV7-9 and TRBJ1-6; 7 bases match TRBD1. This CDR3 is built from 14 residues. V was clipped by 11 bases and J by 7 bases; unmatched bases: 11. Germline values: CDR1 SEHNR, CDR2 FQNEAQ (reference sequence). CDR3 loop: CAGSSGQQNSPLHF. CDR3 DNA sequence: TGTGCCGGTAGCTCGGGACAGCAGAATTCACCCCTCCACTTT.

Many counts were recorded for this clonotype. The rearrangement links TRBV28 to TRBJ1-3; D is unclear. V lost 7 bases, J lost 3 bases, and 10 bases lay in between. Germline-derived CDR1 and CDR2 are MDHEN and SYDVKM. This CDR3 contains 13 residues. This CDR3 reads CASKFPGGNTIYF. The CDR3, as DNA: TGTGCCAGCAAGTTTCCCGGTGGAAACACCATATATTTT.

As concerns this clonotype: The CDR3 does not close with the conserved phenylalanine or tryptophan, likely indicating a read error. This chain joins TRBV6-5 and TRBJ2-3, with 11 bases identical to TRBD2. This CDR3 comprises 15 residues. The V gene's germline CDR1 is MNHEY and CDR2 SVGAGI. This CDR3 is CASNPRLAGTDMQYL. The CDR3 DNA sequence: TGTGCCAGCAACCCAAGACTAGCGGGAACAGATATGCAGTATCTT.